This paragraph covers one T cell receptor (beta chain) sequence. This clone showed up just a few times. This clone's antigen is unknown. The sample holds no much larger clone one base away, and base qualities are not on file. The healthy controls were 35 or so blood donors, and the buffy coats of these donors were supplied by the Finnish Red Cross blood service. All TCR-sequenced material derived from peripheral blood: patient blood samples and healthy donor buffy coats. Ficoll-Hypaque gradient centrifugation was used to isolate peripheral blood mononuclear cells. For the healthy controls, CD4+ cells were obtained from buffy coats by magnetic purification. Genomic DNA was extracted with the Gentra Puregene Cell and Tissue kit and quantified on a Qubit 2.0 fluorometer. TCRbeta rearrangements were sequenced from genomic DNA using the immunoSEQ assay at survey resolution. Regarding the original processing steps: In the TCR sequencing data, the lowest productive clonotype frequency that could be detected was 2.59 x 10-5. Only productive TCRbeta rearrangements, meaning sequences that were complete and in-frame, were kept for the analyses. Sample clonality was computed as Simpson clonality in the immunoSEQ Analyzer version 3.0. Clones were grouped by frequency into very rare, small, medium, large (1-20%) or hyperexpanded (>20%) categories. OLGA 1.2.3 estimated generation probabilities, VDJtools produced V-gene circos plots, VDJdb was queried for specificities, and GLIPH identified CDR3 motifs. This immuneACCESS table, as held by TCRdb, lists in-frame sequences with V and J called but not all clones. Of the missing ones, under half trace to an unresolved V gene in checked studies; the others have no known cause. Clone size and V and J calls were adopted from that table, with D and trimming inferred from the DNA. In all, the sample holds 30,000 to 40,000 clones, and less than 85% of those were seen once. 7.1% of the sample belongs to the ten largest clones.

The sample comes from a study of STAT5B mutations in CD4+ large granular lymphocyte leukemia (dated by TCRdb to 2021 to 2024). With respect to the entire study: Among the healthy controls, the CDR3 'QG' motif was associated with a particular HLA allele. Flow cytometry performed on FACSCanto II or FACSVerse showed that the purified fractions had more than 95% purity among lymphocytes. The TCRbeta repertoires of CD4+ T-cell large granular lymphocyte leukemia patients were compared with the TCRbeta repertoires of healthy blood donors.

What the authors observed across the whole study: Each patient's main leukemic clonotypes were private, but around 25% of these clonotypes showed up at low frequency in the non-leukemic repertoires of other patients. Greater clonality appeared to be present in CD4-sorted patient repertoires than in healthy CD4+ repertoires, and the difference was retained after the putative leukemic clones were removed. The data were not HLA-matched, and the relatively small sample size could explain the higher clonality seen in CD4+ compared with CD8+ T-LGLL.

The sequence came from a human donor in good health. Input material: CD4+ T cells from blood buffy coats.

CDR3 protein: CASSAVRGSTGANVLTF. The sequenced DNA is TGTGCCAGCAGCGCCGTTCGAGGTTCAACTGGGGCCAACGTCCTGACTTTC. Rearrangement joined TRBV7-9 to TRBJ2-6; the D gene is not confidently resolved. The junction carries 16 bases between V and J, which are trimmed by 5 bases and 2 bases respectively. The CDR3, cysteine through phenylalanine, is 17 amino acids long. The only DNA kept is the CDR3, 51 bases in frame from the first base. CDR1 and CDR2 were assigned from the germline V gene (reference sequence) as SEHNR and FQNEAQ.